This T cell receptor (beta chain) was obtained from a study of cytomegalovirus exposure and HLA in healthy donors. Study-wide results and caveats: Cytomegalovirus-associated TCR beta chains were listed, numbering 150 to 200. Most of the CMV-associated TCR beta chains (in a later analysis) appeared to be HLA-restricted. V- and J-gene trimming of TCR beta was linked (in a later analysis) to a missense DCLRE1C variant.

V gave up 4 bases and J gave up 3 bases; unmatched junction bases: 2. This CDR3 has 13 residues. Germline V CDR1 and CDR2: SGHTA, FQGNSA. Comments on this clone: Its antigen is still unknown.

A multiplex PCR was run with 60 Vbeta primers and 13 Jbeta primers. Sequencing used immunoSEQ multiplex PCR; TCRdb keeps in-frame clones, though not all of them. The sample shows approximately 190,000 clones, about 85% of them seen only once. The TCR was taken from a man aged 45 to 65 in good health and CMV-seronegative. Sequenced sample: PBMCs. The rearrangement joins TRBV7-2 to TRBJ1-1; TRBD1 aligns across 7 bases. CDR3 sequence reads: CASSSTGHTEAFF. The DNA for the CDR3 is TGTGCCAGCAGCTCGACAGGGCACACTGAAGCTTTCTTT.